Presented here are 16 T cell receptor beta chains from one specimen sequenced in a study of blood T cell repertoires in COVID-19 (TCRdb year 2020). Libraries were prepared through the immunoSEQ multiplex PCR assay. The clones in this table, taken by TCRdb from immuneACCESS, are in-frame only. Not every clone is retained; where verified, under half of the shortfall comes from an unresolved V gene, and the cause of the rest is unknown. This sample holds 140,000 to 150,000 clones; around 89% were observed only once. In total, the top ten clones hold 2.5% to 3% of the sample. Sequenced: peripheral blood. The source is a man aged 60 to 75 with active or convalescent COVID-19.

The DNA of the CDR3 is TGTGCCAGTAGTCCCGGGGGGACCATGGGGACCCTCCACTTT. Translated, it gives CASSPGGTMGTLHF. V gene TRBV19 combines with J gene TRBJ1-6, with D tentatively TRBD1 (5 bases). V was pared by 5 bases and J by 14 bases, with 19 bases between. The CDR3 spans 14 residues. In germline, CDR1 is LNHDA, CDR2 SQIVND (reference sequence).

The rearrangement links TRBV9 to TRBJ2-7; 7 bases are a match to TRBD1. The CDR3 is 14 amino acids. CDR1 SGDLS and CDR2 YYNGEE come from the germline V gene. Trimming took 0 bases from V and 2 from J; bases not matched to a gene: 2. CDR3 loop: CASSVAGQTYEQYF. The CDR3 nucleotides read TGTGCCAGCAGCGTAGCGGGACAGACCTACGAGCAGTACTTC.

The rearrangement joins TRBV6-5 to TRBJ1-2; 7 nucleotides match TRBD1. V was pared by 5 bases and J by 3 bases, with 6 bases of the junction left unmatched. The CDR3 is 14 residues long. The germline V gene has CDR1 MNHEY and CDR2 SVGAGI. Here the CDR3 reads CASSPAGGHYGYTF. The CDR3 DNA reads TGTGCCAGCAGTCCCGCAGGGGGTCACTATGGCTACACCTTC.

The V and J genes are TRBV27 and TRBJ1-1; 9 bases agree with TRBD1. The CDR3 is 13 amino acids. Trimming cost V 5 bases and J 3 bases; bases outside gene matches: 1. Germline V gene data show CDR1 as MNHEY and CDR2 as SMNVEV (reference sequence). Here the CDR3 DNA reads TGTGCCAGCAGTAGGGACAGGGACACTGAAGCTTTCTTT. Encoded protein: CASSRDRDTEAFF.

This clone has a single count. The chain combines TRBV30 with TRBJ1-6, with 7 bases matching TRBD1. After removal of 6 bases from V and 0 bases from J, the junction contained 8 bases not matched to a gene. This CDR3 has 16 amino acids. Germline-derived CDR1 and CDR2 are GTSNPN and SVGIG (reference sequence). The CDR3 is CACDRRQGSYNSPLHF. The CDR3 nucleotides read TGTGCCTGTGACCGGCGACAGGGCTCCTATAATTCACCCCTCCACTTT.

The rearrangement joins TRBV5-6 to TRBJ2-5, with 8 bases lining up with TRBD1. CDR1 is SGHDT and CDR2 is YYEEEE in the germline V gene. The CDR3 loop spans 15 amino acids. V was clipped by 2 bases and J by 5 bases; unmatched bases: 8. The CDR3 spells CASSFRQGYAETQYF. For the CDR3, the DNA is TGTGCCAGCAGCTTCAGACAGGGGTACGCGGAGACCCAGTACTTC.

The gene calls are TRBV2 and TRBJ2-5; 8 bases are a match to TRBD2. The CDR3 totals 15 residues. Germline V gives CDR1 SNHLY, CDR2 FYNNEI. V lost 9 bases to trimming and J lost 6 bases; unmatched junction nucleotides: 15. CDR3 DNA: TGTGCCAGTCTCTCCCCATTACTAGCGGCCCAGACCCAGTACTTC. Amino acids: CASLSPLLAAQTQYF.

The chain carries TRBV10-3 and TRBJ1-5; the D gene is possibly TRBD1 (5 bases). CDR3 size: 13 residues. The germline V gene encodes CDR1 ENHRY and CDR2 SYGVKD. V shed 6 bases and J shed 1 base, with 7 bases lying between them. Here the CDR3 reads CAISRTSNQPQHF. In nucleotides, the CDR3 is TGTGCCATCAGCAGGACAAGCAATCAGCCCCAGCATTTT.

This clone was observed a single time. This rearrangement joins TRBV2 to TRBJ1-5; unclear D gene. Germline V gene lookup returns CDR1 SNHLY and CDR2 FYNNEI. Trimming removed 9 bases from V and 5 bases from J, with 14 bases in between. CDR3 length: 13 amino acids. The CDR3 nucleotides read TGTGCCAGTGGGAGGGAGATTGATCAGCCCCAGCATTTT. Its protein is CASGREIDQPQHF.

The chain links TRBV5-8 to TRBJ1-3; D remains ambiguous. This CDR3 contains 11 residues. Trimming cost V 6 bases and J 7 bases, with 8 bases left between them. CDR1 and CDR2 from the germline V gene are SGHTS and YDEGEE. As DNA, the CDR3 is TGTGCCAGCAACTTCAGGAACACCATATATTTT. Its translation: CASNFRNTIYF.

This clone was seen a few times. The chain uses TRBV7-2 and TRBJ2-3; no clear D. CDR3 length equals 13 residues. Germline CDR1 reads SGHTA; CDR2 reads FQGNSA. Trimming took off 2 bases at V and 1 base at J, with 4 bases between the two ends. CDR3 sequence (DNA): TGTGCCAGCAGCTTACCGGGCACAGATACGCAGTATTTT. Its protein product is CASSLPGTDTQYF.

The rearrangement uses TRBV6-2 or TRBV6-3 and TRBJ1-3, with TRBD1 as a possible D gene (6 bases). V was shortened by 2 bases and J by 11 bases, with 16 bases between the two germline ends. CDR3 size: 14 residues. Germline CDR1 MNHEY, CDR2 SVGEGT. CDR3 nucleotide sequence: TGTGCCAGCAGTTACCTACAGGGAGCTACCTCCATATATTTT. This translates into CASSYLQGATSIYF.

V gene TRBV3-1 (or the pseudogene TRBV3-2) combines with J gene TRBJ1-5; no reliable D call. V was trimmed by 3 bases and J by 4 bases, leaving 7 bases between them. This CDR3 is 13 amino acids long. CDR1 LGHDT and CDR2 YNNKEL come from the germline V gene (reference sequence). In nucleotides, the CDR3 is TGTGCCAGCAGCCACGGGGTTAATCAGCCCCAGCATTTT. Its protein product is CASSHGVNQPQHF.

The chain uses TRBV30 and TRBJ1-5; TRBD1 is a possible D gene (6 bases). V shed 6 bases and J shed 0 bases, with 12 bases lying between them. In germline, CDR1 is GTSNPN, CDR2 SVGIG (reference sequence). This CDR3 is 14 amino acids long. As DNA, the CDR3 is TGTGCCTGTAAATACAGGGATAGCAATCAGCCCCAGCATTTT. Its protein product is CACKYRDSNQPQHF.

The gene calls are TRBV5-1 and TRBJ1-3; D uncertain. CDR1 and CDR2 from the germline V gene are SGHRS and YFSETQ. The CDR3 totals 15 residues. V gave up 2 bases and J gave up 0 bases, with 9 bases separating them. The CDR3 loop reads CASSFKPISGNTIYF. The CDR3 DNA follows: TGCGCCAGCAGCTTCAAGCCTATCTCTGGAAACACCATATATTTT.

CDR3 in amino acids: CASSESMTGVVWETQYF. CDR3 in DNA: TGTGCCAGCAGTGAAAGTATGACAGGGGTGGTGTGGGAGACCCAGTACTTC. V gene TRBV6-1 combines with J gene TRBJ2-5; TRBD1 agrees at 8 bases. This CDR3 is 17 amino acids long. With V trimmed by 2 bases and J by 5 bases, 13 bases remained unmatched. The germline V gene encodes CDR1 MNHNS and CDR2 SASEGT.